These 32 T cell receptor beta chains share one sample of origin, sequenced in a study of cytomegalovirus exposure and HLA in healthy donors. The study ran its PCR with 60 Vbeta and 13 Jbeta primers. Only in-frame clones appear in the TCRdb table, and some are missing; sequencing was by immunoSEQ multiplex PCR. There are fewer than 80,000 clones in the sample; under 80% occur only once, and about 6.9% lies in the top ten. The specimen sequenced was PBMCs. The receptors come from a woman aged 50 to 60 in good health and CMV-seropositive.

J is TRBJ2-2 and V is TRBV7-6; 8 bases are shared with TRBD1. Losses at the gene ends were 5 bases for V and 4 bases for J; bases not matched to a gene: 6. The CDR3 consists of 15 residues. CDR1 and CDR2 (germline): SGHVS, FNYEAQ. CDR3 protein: CASSRDRPSTGELFF. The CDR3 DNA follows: TGTGCCAGCAGCCGGGACAGGCCATCCACCGGGGAGCTGTTTTTT. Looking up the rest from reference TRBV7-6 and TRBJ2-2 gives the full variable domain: GAGVSQSPRYKVTKRGQDVALRCDPISGHVSLYWYRQALGQGPEFLTYFNYEAQQDKSGLPNDRFSAERPEGSISTLTIQRTEQRDSAMYRCASSRDRPSTGELFFGEGSRLTVL.

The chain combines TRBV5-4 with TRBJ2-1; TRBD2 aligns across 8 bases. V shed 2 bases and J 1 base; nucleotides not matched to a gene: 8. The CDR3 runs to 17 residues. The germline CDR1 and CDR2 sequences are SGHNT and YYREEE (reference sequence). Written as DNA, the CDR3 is TGTGCCAGCAGCTTTAGGGCGGGGGGTCGGTCCTACAATGAGCAGTTCTTC. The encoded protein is CASSFRAGGRSYNEQFF. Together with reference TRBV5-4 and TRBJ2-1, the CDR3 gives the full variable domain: ETGVTQSPTHLIKTRGQQVTLRCSSQSGHNTVSWYQQALGQGPQFIFQYYREEENGRGNFPPRFSGLQFPNYSSELNVNALELDDSALYLCASSFRAGGRSYNEQFFGPGTRLTVL.

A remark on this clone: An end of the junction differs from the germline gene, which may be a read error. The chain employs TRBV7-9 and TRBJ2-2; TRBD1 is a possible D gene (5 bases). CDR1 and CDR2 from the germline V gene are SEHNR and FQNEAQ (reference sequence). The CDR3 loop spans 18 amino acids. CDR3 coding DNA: TGTTCCAGCAGCTTTTCGTTTGGACCCGTAGGGGACACCGGGGAGCTGTTTTTT. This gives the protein CSSSFSFGPVGDTGELFF.

The DNA of the CDR3 is TGCGCCAGCAGAGGGAGTTTCTCGACCGGGGAGCTGTTTTTT. Translated: CASRGSFSTGELFF. This chain joins TRBV10-2 and TRBJ2-2; possible D gene TRBD2, 5 bases. The CDR3 has 14 amino acids. Per germline, CDR1 WSHSY and CDR2 SAAADI. The V end was cut by 6 bases, the J end by 5 bases, with 13 bases between.

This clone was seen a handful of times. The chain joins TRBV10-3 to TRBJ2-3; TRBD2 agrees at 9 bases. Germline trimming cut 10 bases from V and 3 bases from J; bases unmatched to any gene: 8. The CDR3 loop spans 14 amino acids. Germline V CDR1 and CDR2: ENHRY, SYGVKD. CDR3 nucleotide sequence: TGTGCCACGTGGCGGGGGGGCGATACAGATACGCAGTATTTT. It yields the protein CATWRGGDTDTQYF.

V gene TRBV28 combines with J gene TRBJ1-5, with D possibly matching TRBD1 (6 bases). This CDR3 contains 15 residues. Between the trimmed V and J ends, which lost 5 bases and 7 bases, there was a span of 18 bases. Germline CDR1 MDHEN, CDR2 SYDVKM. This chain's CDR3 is CASSGLWTAGQPQHF. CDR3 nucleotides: TGTGCCAGCAGTGGTTTGTGGACAGCCGGACAGCCCCAGCATTTT.

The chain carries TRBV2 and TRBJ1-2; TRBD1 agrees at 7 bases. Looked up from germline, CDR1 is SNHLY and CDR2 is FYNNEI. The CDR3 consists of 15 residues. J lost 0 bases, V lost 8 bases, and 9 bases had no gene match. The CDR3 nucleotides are TGTGCCAGCCCTCCGACCGGGACAGCTAACTATGGCTACACCTTC. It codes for CASPPTGTANYGYTF.

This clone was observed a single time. CDR3 amino acids: CASSSRDTMRTF. The CDR3 DNA sequence: TGTGCCAGCAGCTCAAGGGACACCATGCGCACCTTC. The chain carries TRBV5-6 and TRBJ1-2, with D maybe TRBD1 (6 bases). V was trimmed by 3 bases and J by 13 bases, leaving 16 bases between them. Germline V gene sequence: CDR1 SGHDT, CDR2 YYEEEE. This CDR3 is built from 12 residues.

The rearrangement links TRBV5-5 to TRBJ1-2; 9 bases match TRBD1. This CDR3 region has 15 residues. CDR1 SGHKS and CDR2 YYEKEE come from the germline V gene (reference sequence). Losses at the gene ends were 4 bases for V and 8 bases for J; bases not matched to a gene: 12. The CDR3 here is CASSGIQGAVSGYTF. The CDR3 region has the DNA TGTGCCAGCAGCGGAATACAGGGGGCTGTGAGCGGCTACACCTTC.

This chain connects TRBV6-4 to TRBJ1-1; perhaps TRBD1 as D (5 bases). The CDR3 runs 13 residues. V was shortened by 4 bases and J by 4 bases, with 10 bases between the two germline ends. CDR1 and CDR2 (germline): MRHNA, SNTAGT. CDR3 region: CASSAGGGTEAFF. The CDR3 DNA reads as TGTGCCAGCAGTGCCGGGGGGGGCACTGAAGCTTTCTTT.

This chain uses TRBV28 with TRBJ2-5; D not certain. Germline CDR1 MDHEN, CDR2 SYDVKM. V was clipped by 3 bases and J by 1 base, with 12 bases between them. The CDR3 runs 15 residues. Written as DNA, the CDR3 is TGTGCCAGCAGTTTTCGCCGACAAATCCAAGAGACCCAGTACTTC. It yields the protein CASSFRRQIQETQYF.

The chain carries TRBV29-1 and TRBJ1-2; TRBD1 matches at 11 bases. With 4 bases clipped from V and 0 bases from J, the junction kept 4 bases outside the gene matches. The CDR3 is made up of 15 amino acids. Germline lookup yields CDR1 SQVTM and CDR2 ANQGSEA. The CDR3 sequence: CSVVRTGGPNYGYTF. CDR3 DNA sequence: TGCAGCGTTGTACGGACAGGGGGCCCTAACTATGGCTACACCTTC.

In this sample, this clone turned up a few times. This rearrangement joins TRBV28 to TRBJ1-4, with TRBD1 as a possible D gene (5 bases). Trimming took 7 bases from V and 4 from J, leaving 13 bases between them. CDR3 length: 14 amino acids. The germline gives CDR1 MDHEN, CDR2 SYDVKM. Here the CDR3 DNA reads TGTGCCAGCACGGACGGGGGAAGTAATGAAAAACTGTTTTTT. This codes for CASTDGGSNEKLFF.

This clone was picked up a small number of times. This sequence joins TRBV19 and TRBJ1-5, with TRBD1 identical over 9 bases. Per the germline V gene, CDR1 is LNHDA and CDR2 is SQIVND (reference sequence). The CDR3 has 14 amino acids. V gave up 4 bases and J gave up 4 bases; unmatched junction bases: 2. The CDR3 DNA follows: TGTGCCAGTAGTACCGACAGGGGGAATCAGCCCCAGCATTTT. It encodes CASSTDRGNQPQHF.

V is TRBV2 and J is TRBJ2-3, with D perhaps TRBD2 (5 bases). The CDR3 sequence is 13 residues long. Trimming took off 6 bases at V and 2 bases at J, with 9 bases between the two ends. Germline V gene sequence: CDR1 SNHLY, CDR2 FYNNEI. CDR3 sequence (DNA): TGTGCCAGCAGCCGGGGATCCACAGATACGCAGTATTTT. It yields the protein CASSRGSTDTQYF.

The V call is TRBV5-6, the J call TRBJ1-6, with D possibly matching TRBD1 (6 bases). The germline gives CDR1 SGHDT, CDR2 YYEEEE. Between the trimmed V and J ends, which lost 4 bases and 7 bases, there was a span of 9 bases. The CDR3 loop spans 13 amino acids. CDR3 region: CASSRTENSPLHF. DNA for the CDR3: TGTGCCAGCAGCCGGACAGAGAATTCACCCCTCCACTTT.

In DNA, the CDR3 is TGTGCCAGCAGCCTAGACAGGAGAACTTTCTTT. Translation gives CASSLDRRTFF. The V call is TRBV6-1, the J call TRBJ1-1; D possibly corresponds to TRBD1 (6 bases). Germline values: CDR1 MNHNS, CDR2 SASEGT. Trimming took off 6 bases at V and 12 bases at J, with 14 bases between the two ends. The CDR3 is made up of 11 amino acids.

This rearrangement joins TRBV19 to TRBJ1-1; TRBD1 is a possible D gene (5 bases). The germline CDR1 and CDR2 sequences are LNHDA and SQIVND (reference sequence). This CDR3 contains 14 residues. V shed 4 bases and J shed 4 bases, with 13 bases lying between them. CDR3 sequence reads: CASSNYGGFTEAFF. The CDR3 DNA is TGTGCCAGTAGTAACTACGGGGGGTTCACTGAAGCTTTCTTT.

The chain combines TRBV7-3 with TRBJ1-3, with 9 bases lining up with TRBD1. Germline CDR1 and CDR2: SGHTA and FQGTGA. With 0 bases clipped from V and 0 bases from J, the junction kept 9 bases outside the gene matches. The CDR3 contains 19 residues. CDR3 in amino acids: CASSLTEGQGMSSGNTIYF. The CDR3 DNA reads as TGTGCCAGCAGCTTAACAGAGGGACAGGGCATGAGCTCTGGAAACACCATATATTTT.

The CDR3 nucleotides are TGTGCCAGCAGCGGGACTAGCGGGGCAGATACGCAGTATTTT. Translated, it gives CASSGTSGADTQYF. The chain links TRBV6-4 to TRBJ2-3, with 13 bases matching TRBD2. Germline V gene sequence: CDR1 MRHNA, CDR2 SNTAGT. Germline trimming cut 6 bases from V and 4 bases from J; bases unmatched to any gene: 1. CDR3 length: 14 amino acids.

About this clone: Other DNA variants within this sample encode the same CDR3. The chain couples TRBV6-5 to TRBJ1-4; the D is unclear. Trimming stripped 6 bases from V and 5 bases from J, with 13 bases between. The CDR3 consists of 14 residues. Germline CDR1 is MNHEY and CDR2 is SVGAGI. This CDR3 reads CASRLGRSNEKLFF. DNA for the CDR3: TGTGCCAGCAGGTTGGGCCGCTCCAATGAAAAACTGTTTTTT.

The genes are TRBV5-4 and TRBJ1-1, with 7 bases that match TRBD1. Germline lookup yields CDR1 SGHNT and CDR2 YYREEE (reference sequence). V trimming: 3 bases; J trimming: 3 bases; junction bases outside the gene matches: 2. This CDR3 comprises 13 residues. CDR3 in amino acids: CASSSDRDTEAFF. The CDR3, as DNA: TGTGCCAGCAGCTCAGACAGGGACACTGAAGCTTTCTTT.

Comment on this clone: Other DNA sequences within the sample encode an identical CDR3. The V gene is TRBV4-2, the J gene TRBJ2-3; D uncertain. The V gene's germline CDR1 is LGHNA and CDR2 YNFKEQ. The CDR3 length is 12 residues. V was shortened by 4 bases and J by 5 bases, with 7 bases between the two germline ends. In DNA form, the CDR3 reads TGTGCCAGCAGCCCTCGGAGAGATACGCAGTATTTT. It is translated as CASSPRRDTQYF.

CDR3 protein: CASSQTRENTEAFF. As DNA, the CDR3 is TGCGCCAGCAGCCAAACTAGGGAAAACACTGAAGCTTTCTTT. V usage is TRBV4-1 and J usage is TRBJ1-1; D remains ambiguous. The germline gives CDR1 MGHRA, CDR2 YSYEKL. Trimming removed 2 bases at V and 2 bases at J, with 9 bases between. CDR3 length equals 14 residues.

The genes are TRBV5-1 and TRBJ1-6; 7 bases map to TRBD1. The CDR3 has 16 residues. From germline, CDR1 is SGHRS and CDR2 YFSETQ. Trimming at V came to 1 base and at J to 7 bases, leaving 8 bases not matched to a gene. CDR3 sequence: CASSLTGAGNNSPLHF. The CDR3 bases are TGCGCCAGCAGCTTGACAGGGGCAGGGAACAATTCACCCCTCCACTTT.

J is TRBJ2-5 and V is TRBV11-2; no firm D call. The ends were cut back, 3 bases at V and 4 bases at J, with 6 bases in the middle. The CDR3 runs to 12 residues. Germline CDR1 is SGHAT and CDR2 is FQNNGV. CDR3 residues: CASSFSGETQYF. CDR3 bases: TGTGCCAGCAGCTTCAGTGGAGAGACCCAGTACTTC.

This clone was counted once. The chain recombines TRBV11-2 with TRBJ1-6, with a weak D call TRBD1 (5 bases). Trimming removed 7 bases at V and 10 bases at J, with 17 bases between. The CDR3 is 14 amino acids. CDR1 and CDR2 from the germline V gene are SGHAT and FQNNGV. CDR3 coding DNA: TGTGCCAGCACCAGGGCAGCACAAAGGTCACCCCTCCACTTT. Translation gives CASTRAAQRSPLHF.

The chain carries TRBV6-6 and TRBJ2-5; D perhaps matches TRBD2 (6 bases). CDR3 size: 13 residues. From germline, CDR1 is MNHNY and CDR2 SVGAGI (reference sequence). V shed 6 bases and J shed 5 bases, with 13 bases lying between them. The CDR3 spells CASSTGGEETQYF. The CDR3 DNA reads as TGTGCCAGCAGCACCGGAGGGGAGGAGACCCAGTACTTC.

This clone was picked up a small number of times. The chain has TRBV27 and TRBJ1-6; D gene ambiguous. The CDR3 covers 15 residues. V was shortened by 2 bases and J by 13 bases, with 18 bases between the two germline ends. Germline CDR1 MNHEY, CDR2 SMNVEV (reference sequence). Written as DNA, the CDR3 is TGTGCCAGCAGTTTAAGTCATGTTACGGGTCTGCCCCTCCACTTT. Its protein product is CASSLSHVTGLPLHF.

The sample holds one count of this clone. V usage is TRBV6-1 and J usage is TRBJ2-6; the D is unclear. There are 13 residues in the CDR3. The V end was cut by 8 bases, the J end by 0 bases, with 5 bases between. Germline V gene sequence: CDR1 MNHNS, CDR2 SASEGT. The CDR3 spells CASHPSGANVLTF. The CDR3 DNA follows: TGTGCCAGCCATCCCTCTGGGGCCAACGTCCTGACTTTC.

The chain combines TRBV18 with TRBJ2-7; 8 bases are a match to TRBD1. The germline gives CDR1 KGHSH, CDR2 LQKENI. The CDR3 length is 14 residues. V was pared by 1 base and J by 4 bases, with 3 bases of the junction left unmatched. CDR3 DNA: TGTGCCAGCTCACCACTAGGACAGGGATACGAGCAGTACGTC. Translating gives CASSPLGQGYEQYV.

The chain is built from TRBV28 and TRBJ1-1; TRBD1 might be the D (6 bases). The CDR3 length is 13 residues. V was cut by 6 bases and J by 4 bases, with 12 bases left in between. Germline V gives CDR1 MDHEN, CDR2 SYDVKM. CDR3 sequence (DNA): TGTGCCAGCAGCCTGGGGGCTGGCACTGAAGCTTTCTTT. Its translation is CASSLGAGTEAFF.